This T cell receptor (beta chain) was identified during a study of human T cells and chemical hapten exposure. Turning to the study itself: 2% DPC was applied to roughly 2 cm by roughly 2 cm of upper inner arm skin for sensitization. The study, taken as a whole, reports: Because all patients had alopecia, their immune responses might differ from healthy ones.

There are a few counts of this clonotype. Its antigen is unknown. Individual cDNA molecules each carried unique molecular identifiers attached by the library. A single record per CDR3 protein comes from TCRdb applying MiXCR to the RACE reads. The data hold fewer than 300,000 distinct CDR3 sequences, with about 8.1% observed a single time. Stated time point: pre-sensitization, week 0. Sample treatment: therapeutic diphenylcyclopropenone sensitization with weekly scalp DPC. The CDR3 contains 21 residues. CDR1 and CDR2 (germline): SGHTA, FQGNSA. Trimming took 2 bases from V and 0 from J; bases not matched to a gene: 19.

The receptor was derived from a woman aged 40 to 50 with alopecia areata. Some clones in this sample may be carry-over from other donors' samples. This sequence joins TRBV7-2 and TRBJ1-5, with 7 positions matching TRBD1. Specimen: whole blood, collected in connection with sensitization to the hapten diphenylcyclopropenone (DPC). The CDR3: CASSLWGDGDRVIDSNQPQHF. CDR3 in DNA: TGTGCCAGCAGCTTATGGGGGGATGGAGACAGGGTAATCGATAGCAATCAGCCCCAGCATTTT.